Following are 27 T cell receptor beta chains from one sample sequenced in a study of PD-1 blockade in mismatch repair-deficient tumors. Generated by immunoSEQ multiplex PCR, the TCRdb table keeps only in-frame clones and is missing some. The sample consists of approximately 20,000 clones, around 80% of them appearing once. The source material was PBMCs, sampled 52 weeks after starting pembrolizumab. Source of these receptors: an adult with mismatch repair-deficient cancer.

A few counts support this clone. The V gene is TRBV18, the J gene TRBJ1-6; a weak D match, TRBD1 (6 bases). Deletions cut 2 bases from V and 6 bases from J, with 14 bases between. CDR3 size: 16 residues. Germline lookup yields CDR1 KGHSH and CDR2 LQKENI. The CDR3 here is CASSPGQGILNSPLHF. The DNA for the CDR3 is TGTGCCAGCTCACCAGGGCAGGGGATCCTTAATTCACCCCTCCACTTT.

This clone was counted between two and nine times. The chain recombines TRBV6-4 with TRBJ2-7; 7 bases match TRBD2. Germline lookup yields CDR1 MRHNA and CDR2 SNTAGT. This CDR3 has 13 amino acids. Trimming cost V 8 bases and J 5 bases; bases outside gene matches: 9. CDR3: CASLASGRDEQYF. DNA of the CDR3: TGTGCCAGCCTTGCTAGCGGCCGAGACGAGCAGTACTTC.

The chain joins TRBV29-1 to TRBJ2-7, with 10 positions matching TRBD2. CDR3 length: 12 amino acids. CDR1 is SQVTM and CDR2 is ANQGSEA in the germline V gene. Unmatched junction bases numbered 5, after V lost 5 bases and J lost 7 bases. The CDR3: CSVSLAGDEQYF. The CDR3 DNA sequence: TGCAGCGTTTCTCTAGCGGGAGATGAGCAGTACTTC.

The chain uses TRBV28 and TRBJ2-2; 10 nucleotides line up with TRBD1. There are 17 residues in the CDR3. The germline gives CDR1 MDHEN, CDR2 SYDVKM. The ends lost 5 bases at V and 3 bases at J; junction bases unmatched: 9. The DNA for the CDR3 is TGTGCCAGCAGTCAAAATCCCGGGACAGGGGACACCGGGGAGCTGTTTTTT. It yields the protein CASSQNPGTGDTGELFF.

V is TRBV7-2 and J is TRBJ2-5; TRBD2 aligns across 9 bases. CDR1 and CDR2 (germline): SGHTA, FQGNSA. This CDR3 has 16 residues. Trimming took 1 base from V and 7 from J; bases not matched to a gene: 10. The CDR3 reads CASSLVWAGGPGTQYF. CDR3 bases: TGTGCCAGCAGCTTAGTTTGGGCGGGAGGGCCGGGGACCCAGTACTTC.

This clone was counted once. V gene TRBV9 combines with J gene TRBJ2-3; D ambiguous. Germline CDR1 is SGDLS and CDR2 is YYNGEE. V lost 4 bases and J 0 bases, leaving 12 bases between the germline ends. The CDR3 spans 15 residues. The CDR3 DNA reads TGTGCCAGCAGCCTTGGTTCGGTTAGCACAGATACGCAGTATTTT. It codes for CASSLGSVSTDTQYF.

The chain employs TRBV5-5 and TRBJ2-1, with TRBD1 identical over 7 bases. Germline lookup yields CDR1 SGHKS and CDR2 YYEKEE (reference sequence). CDR3 length: 15 amino acids. The V segment lost 4 bases and the J segment 2 bases; nucleotides outside the gene matches: 6. The CDR3 spells CASSLDRVPYNEQFF. CDR3 DNA sequence: TGTGCCAGCAGCCTTGACAGGGTCCCCTACAATGAGCAGTTCTTC.

Only a few counts were recorded for this clone. The chain joins TRBV7-3 to TRBJ2-1, with D perhaps TRBD2 (5 bases). V dropped 5 bases and J dropped 1 base, with 9 bases sitting between them. CDR1 is SGHTA and CDR2 is FQGTGA in the germline V gene. The CDR3 is 14 amino acids. Here the CDR3 reads CASSPRTSYNEQFF. CDR3 in DNA: TGTGCCAGCAGCCCGCGGACTTCCTACAATGAGCAGTTCTTC. The variable domain in full, completed from reference TRBV7-3 and TRBJ2-1, reads GAGVSQTPSNKVTEKGKYVELRCDPISGHTALYWYRQSLGQGPEFLIYFQGTGAADDSGLPNDRFFAVRPEGSVSTLKIQRTERGDSAVYLCASSPRTSYNEQFFGPGTRLTVL.

The gene calls are TRBV23-1 and TRBJ2-3; tentative D call: TRBD1 (5 bases). TRBV23-1 is treated as an ORF (open reading frame) with a function not yet certain. This CDR3 is built from 16 residues. Trimming took 8 bases from V and 0 from J, leaving 18 bases between them. The CDR3 protein is CASGIDRGQSTDTQYF. DNA for the CDR3: TGCGCCAGCGGGATTGACAGAGGCCAGAGCACAGATACGCAGTATTTT.

This sequence joins TRBV7-3 and TRBJ2-5, with TRBD1 matching 9 bases. V was clipped by 6 bases and J by 4 bases; unmatched bases: 3. The CDR3 spans 13 residues. Germline V lookup: CDR1 SGHTA, CDR2 FQGTGA. DNA for the CDR3: TGTGCCAGCAGTCAGGGACAGGGAGAGACCCAGTACTTC. Translating it yields CASSQGQGETQYF.

This chain's CDR3 is CASSLGPGLADTGELFF. The CDR3 nucleotides are TGTGCCAGCAGCTTGGGCCCGGGACTAGCGGACACCGGGGAGCTGTTTTTT. The chain recombines TRBV5-4 with TRBJ2-2; TRBD2 agrees at 11 bases. Germline V gene sequence: CDR1 SGHNT, CDR2 YYREEE (reference sequence). The CDR3 extends over 17 amino acids. V lost 0 bases, J lost 3 bases, and 4 bases stayed unmatched.

The rearrangement links TRBV30 to TRBJ2-2; 7 bases align to TRBD2. Germline V lookup: CDR1 GTSNPN, CDR2 SVGIG (reference sequence). This CDR3 region has 14 residues. V shed 6 bases and J 7 bases; nucleotides not matched to a gene: 11. DNA for the CDR3: TGTGCCTGTCTCTTGGGGGGGGATCACGGGGAGCTGTTTTTT. Translating it yields CACLLGGDHGELFF.

This chain connects TRBV27 to TRBJ1-5, with D possibly TRBD1 on 5 matching bases. This CDR3 is built from 15 residues. Trimming took off 6 bases at V and 0 bases at J, with 12 bases between the two ends. Germline CDR1 and CDR2: MNHEY and SMNVEV (reference sequence). In nucleotides, the CDR3 is TGTGCCAGCAGAGTCCGACAGAATAGCAATCAGCCCCAGCATTTT. Translation: CASRVRQNSNQPQHF.

The chain couples TRBV27 to TRBJ2-2, with 11 bases aligning to TRBD2. This CDR3 region has 17 residues. Germline V gene data show CDR1 as MNHEY and CDR2 as SMNVEV (reference sequence). Trimming took 3 bases from V and 4 from J; bases not matched to a gene: 7. The CDR3 sequence is CASSFLAGGGSTGELFF. Here the CDR3 DNA reads TGTGCCAGCAGTTTTCTAGCGGGAGGAGGGTCCACCGGGGAGCTGTTTTTT.

This clone was counted between two and nine times. The chain joins TRBV2 to TRBJ2-7; TRBD2 matches at 8 bases. Germline loops: CDR1 SNHLY, CDR2 FYNNEI. The J segment lost 7 bases and the V segment lost 1 base, leaving 6 bases of the junction unmatched. The CDR3 extends over 14 amino acids. The CDR3 DNA sequence: TGTGCCAGCAGTGAAGGTCTGGGACTAGATGAGCAGTACTTC. Translation gives CASSEGLGLDEQYF.

V gene TRBV18 combines with J gene TRBJ2-2; weak D call: TRBD2 (6 bases). CDR1 and CDR2 (germline): KGHSH, LQKENI. This CDR3 region has 15 residues. V was shortened by 8 bases and J by 4 bases, with 17 bases between the two germline ends. Here the CDR3 reads CASLSGGVGTGELFF. CDR3 coding DNA: TGTGCCAGCCTTAGCGGAGGAGTTGGCACCGGGGAGCTGTTTTTT.

The genes are TRBV19 and TRBJ2-1; perhaps TRBD1 as D (6 bases). V was cut by 7 bases and J by 7 bases, with 11 bases left in between. Germline values: CDR1 LNHDA, CDR2 SQIVND (reference sequence). The CDR3 runs to 12 residues. CDR3 region: CASTMGANEQFF. In DNA, the CDR3 is TGTGCCAGTACCATGGGGGCAAATGAGCAGTTCTTC.

The chain links TRBV5-1 to TRBJ2-7, with D unclear. Germline loops: CDR1 SGHRS, CDR2 YFSETQ. The CDR3 runs to 14 residues. V lost 0 bases and J 3 bases, leaving 10 bases between the germline ends. This CDR3 is CASSLGAAHYEQYF. CDR3 nucleotides: TGCGCCAGCAGCTTGGGCGCGGCTCACTACGAGCAGTACTTC.

The V and J genes are TRBV9 and TRBJ1-1, with D maybe TRBD1 (5 bases). The ends were cut back, 0 bases at V and 6 bases at J, with 12 bases in the middle. The CDR3 extends over 14 amino acids. The germline CDR1 and CDR2 sequences are SGDLS and YYNGEE. Written as DNA, the CDR3 is TGTGCCAGCAGCGTAGTTTCCAGGGAATCTGAAGCTTTCTTT. It is translated as CASSVVSRESEAFF.

The chain carries TRBV2 and TRBJ2-3; 10 nucleotides match TRBD2. V was pared by 6 bases and J by 6 bases, with 9 bases of the junction left unmatched. This CDR3 has 15 residues. Germline assignment: CDR1 SNHLY and CDR2 FYNNEI. The CDR3, as DNA: TGTGCCAGCAGAGTCCTAGCGGGAGTTCGTGATACGCAGTATTTT. Amino acids: CASRVLAGVRDTQYF.

The chain couples TRBV19 to TRBJ1-5, with a tentative D call TRBD1 (6 bases). CDR3 length equals 15 residues. The V gene lost 1 base and the J gene lost 2 bases, with 9 bases spanning the gap. CDR1 is LNHDA and CDR2 is SQIVND in the germline V gene (reference sequence). CDR3 protein: CASSIVPGGNQPQHF. The CDR3 bases are TGTGCCAGTAGTATAGTTCCAGGGGGCAATCAGCCCCAGCATTTT.

The rearrangement joins TRBV7-9 to TRBJ2-1; D possibly corresponds to TRBD1 (5 bases). In germline, CDR1 is SEHNR, CDR2 FQNEAQ (reference sequence). This CDR3 has 15 amino acids. Trimming stripped 2 bases from V and 5 bases from J, with 13 bases between. In DNA form, the CDR3 reads TGTGCCAGCAGCTTAAGCTACAGGCTAGACAATGAGCAGTTCTTC. Its protein product is CASSLSYRLDNEQFF.

The rearrangement uses TRBV7-3 and TRBJ2-2, with TRBD1 matching 9 bases. The V gene end was trimmed by 3 bases and the J gene end by 6 bases; junction bases not matched to a gene: 8. The CDR3 extends over 16 amino acids. Germline V gene data show CDR1 as SGHTA and CDR2 as FQGTGA. CDR3 sequence reads: CASSLAGQGRAGELFF. The CDR3 bases are TGTGCCAGCAGCTTGGCCGGACAGGGGAGGGCCGGGGAGCTGTTTTTT. Full variable domain (remainder filled in from reference TRBV7-3 and TRBJ2-2): GAGVSQTPSNKVTEKGKYVELRCDPISGHTALYWYRQSLGQGPEFLIYFQGTGAADDSGLPNDRFFAVRPEGSVSTLKIQRTERGDSAVYLCASSLAGQGRAGELFFGEGSRLTVL.

V is TRBV5-4 and J is TRBJ2-5; 12 nucleotides match TRBD2. In germline, CDR1 is SGHNT, CDR2 YYREEE (reference sequence). CDR3 length: 15 amino acids. J gave up 5 bases and V 4 bases, and 6 bases lay outside the gene matches. The chain's CDR3 is CASSTPGTSGETQYF. The CDR3 coding sequence is TGTGCCAGCAGCACTCCCGGGACTAGCGGGGAGACCCAGTACTTC.

The V call is TRBV30, the J call TRBJ2-3; maybe TRBD2 (6 bases). Germline V gene sequence: CDR1 GTSNPN, CDR2 SVGIG (reference sequence). Trimming took 3 bases from V and 2 from J, leaving 9 bases between them. CDR3 length: 13 residues. CDR3 coding DNA: TGTGCCTGGAGCGGGAGTGTCACAGATACGCAGTATTTT. As protein: CAWSGSVTDTQYF. Full variable domain (remainder filled in from reference TRBV30 and TRBJ2-3): SQTIHQWPATLVQPVGSPLSLECTVEGTSNPNLYWYRQAAGRGLQLLFYSVGIGQISSEVPQNLSASRPQDRQFILSSKKLLLSDSGFYLCAWSGSVTDTQYFGPGTRLTVL.

CDR3 amino acids: CAISESLAGASYEQYF. The CDR3 coding sequence is TGTGCCATCAGTGAGTCCCTAGCGGGAGCCTCCTACGAGCAGTACTTC. V and J are TRBV10-3 and TRBJ2-7, with 10 nucleotides matching TRBD2. V lost 0 bases to trimming and J lost 0 bases; unmatched junction nucleotides: 2. Germline CDR1 is ENHRY and CDR2 is SYGVKD. The CDR3 has 16 amino acids.

This chain connects TRBV5-4 to TRBJ2-2; 7 bases are shared with TRBD2. V gave up 4 bases and J gave up 7 bases; unmatched junction bases: 13. The CDR3 runs to 16 residues. Germline loops: CDR1 SGHNT, CDR2 YYREEE (reference sequence). The CDR3 sequence is CASSPRDGGYGGELFF. CDR3 nucleotides: TGTGCCAGCAGCCCGCGGGACGGGGGGTACGGCGGGGAGCTGTTTTTT.